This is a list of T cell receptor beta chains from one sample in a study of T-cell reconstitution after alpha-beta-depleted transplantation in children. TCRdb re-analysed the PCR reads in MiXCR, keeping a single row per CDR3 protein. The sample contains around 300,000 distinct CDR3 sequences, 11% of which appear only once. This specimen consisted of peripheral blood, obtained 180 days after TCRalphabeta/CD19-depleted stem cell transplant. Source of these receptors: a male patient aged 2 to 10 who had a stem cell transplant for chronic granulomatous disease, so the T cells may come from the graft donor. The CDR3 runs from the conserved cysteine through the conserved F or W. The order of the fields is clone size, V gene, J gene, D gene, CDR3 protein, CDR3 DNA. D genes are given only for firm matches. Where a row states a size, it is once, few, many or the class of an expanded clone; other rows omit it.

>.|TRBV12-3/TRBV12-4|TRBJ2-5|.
CASGPGTQYF
TGTGCCAGCGGTCCGGGGACCCAGTACTTC
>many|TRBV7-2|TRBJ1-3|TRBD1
CASSAWTGLGNTIYF
TGTGCCAGCAGCGCCTGGACAGGTCTTGGAAACACCATATATTTT
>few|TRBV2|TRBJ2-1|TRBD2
CASSDGGRVYNEQFF
TGTGCCAGCAGTGATGGCGGGAGAGTCTACAATGAGCAGTTCTTC
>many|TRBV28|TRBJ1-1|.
CAIWTGGTEAFF
TGTGCCATCTGGACCGGGGGCACTGAAGCTTTCTTT
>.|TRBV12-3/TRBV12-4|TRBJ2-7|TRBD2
CASSFASGTYEQYF
TGTGCCAGCAGTTTTGCTAGCGGGACCTACGAGCAGTACTTC
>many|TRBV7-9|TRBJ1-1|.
CASSLGQFDTEAFF
TGTGCCAGCAGCTTAGGACAGTTTGACACTGAAGCTTTCTTT
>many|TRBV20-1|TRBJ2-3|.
CSARPRWGAAGTDTQYF
TGCAGTGCTAGACCCCGATGGGGGGCGGCCGGCACAGATACGCAGTATTTT
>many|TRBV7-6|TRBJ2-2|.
CASSLEYGGELFF
TGTGCCAGCAGCTTGGAGTACGGCGGGGAGCTGTTTTTT
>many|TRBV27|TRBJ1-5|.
CASSLFGVHDNQPQHF
TGTGCCAGCAGTTTATTCGGCGTCCATGACAATCAGCCCCAGCATTTT
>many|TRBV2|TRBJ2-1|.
CASSGVIKPKYNEQFF
TGTGCCAGCAGTGGAGTCATTAAACCTAAGTACAATGAGCAGTTCTTC
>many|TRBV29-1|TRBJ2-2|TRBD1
CSVPRQGAWGGELFF
TGCAGCGTTCCCAGACAGGGGGCCTGGGGCGGGGAGCTGTTTTTT
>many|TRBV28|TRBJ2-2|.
CASSLLAQAINTGELFF
TGTGCCAGCAGTTTGCTGGCTCAGGCGATAAACACCGGGGAGCTGTTTTTT
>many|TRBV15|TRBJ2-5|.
CATSREETQYF
TGTGCCACCAGCAGAGAAGAGACCCAGTACTTC
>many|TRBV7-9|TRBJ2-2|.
CASSSPLGRLNAGELFF
TGTGCCAGCAGCTCACCCTTGGGGAGGTTGAACGCCGGGGAGCTGTTTTTT
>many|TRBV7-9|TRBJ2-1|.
CASSFTSFTFF
TGTGCCAGCAGCTTTACTAGTTTTACGTTCTTC
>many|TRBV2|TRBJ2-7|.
CASSEDPGIEQYF
TGTGCCAGCAGTGAAGATCCAGGTATCGAGCAGTACTTC
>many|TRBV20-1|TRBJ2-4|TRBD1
CSARGTGARNIQYF
TGCAGTGCTAGAGGGACAGGGGCACGGAACATTCAGTACTTC
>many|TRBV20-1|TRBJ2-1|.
CSARDPRGTYNEQFF
TGCAGTGCTAGAGATCCCAGGGGCACCTACAATGAGCAGTTCTTC
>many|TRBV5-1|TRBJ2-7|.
CASSLTSSEQYF
TGCGCCAGCAGCCTCACCTCCAGCGAGCAGTACTTC
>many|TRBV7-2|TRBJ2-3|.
CASSLASPRDTQYF
TGTGCCAGCAGCTTAGCGTCGCCCAGAGATACGCAGTATTTT
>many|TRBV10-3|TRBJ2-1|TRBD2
CAIGLAGASGNEQFF
TGTGCCATCGGACTAGCGGGAGCGTCGGGGAATGAGCAGTTCTTC
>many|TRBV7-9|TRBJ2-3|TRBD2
CASSFGGGAPDTQYF
TGTGCCAGCAGCTTCGGCGGGGGGGCCCCAGATACGCAGTATTTT
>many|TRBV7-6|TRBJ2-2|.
CASRASGELFF
TGTGCCAGCAGGGCTTCCGGGGAGCTGTTTTTT
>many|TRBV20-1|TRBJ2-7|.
CSARPKRTQLYEQYF
TGCAGTGCTAGACCCAAGAGGACACAGCTCTACGAGCAGTACTTC
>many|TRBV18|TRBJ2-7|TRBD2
CASSPSGQGREQYF
TGTGCCAGCTCTCCTAGCGGGCAGGGTAGAGAGCAGTACTTC
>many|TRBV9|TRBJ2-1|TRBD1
CASSERTGGSEQFF
TGTGCCAGCAGCGAGAGAACAGGGGGCAGTGAGCAGTTCTTC
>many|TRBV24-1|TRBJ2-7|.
CATSRQGIYYEQYF
TGTGCCACCAGTCGTCAGGGAATCTACTACGAGCAGTACTTC
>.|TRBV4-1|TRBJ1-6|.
CASGQVKVSYNSPLHF
TGCGCCAGCGGCCAAGTCAAGGTCTCCTATAATTCACCCCTCCACTTT
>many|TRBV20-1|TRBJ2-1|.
CSASSRRNEQFF
TGCAGTGCTAGTTCCAGGCGCAATGAGCAGTTCTTC
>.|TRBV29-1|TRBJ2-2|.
CSVSLVYAGELFF
TGCAGCGTCTCACTAGTTTATGCCGGGGAGCTGTTTTTT
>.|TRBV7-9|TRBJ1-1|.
CASSPSSEAFF
TGTGCCAGCAGCCCTAGTTCTGAAGCTTTCTTT
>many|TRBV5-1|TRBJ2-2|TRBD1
CASSSPGQSTGELFF
TGCGCCAGCAGCTCGCCGGGACAGTCAACCGGGGAGCTGTTTTTT
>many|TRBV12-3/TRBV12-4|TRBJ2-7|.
CASSLSSRGGKSSYEQYF
TGTGCCAGCAGTTTATCATCCAGGGGTGGGAAAAGCTCCTACGAGCAGTACTTC
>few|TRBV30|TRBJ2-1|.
CAWIRRQAGKNNEQFF
TGTGCCTGGATACGGCGCCAGGCAGGGAAAAACAATGAGCAGTTCTTC
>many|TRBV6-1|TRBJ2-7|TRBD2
CASTQTSGGLNEQYF
TGTGCCAGCACTCAAACTAGCGGGGGGTTGAACGAGCAGTACTTC
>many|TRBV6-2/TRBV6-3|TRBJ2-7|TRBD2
CASNQRDYEQYF
TGTGCCAGCAACCAGCGGGACTACGAGCAGTACTTC
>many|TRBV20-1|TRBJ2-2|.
CSARDGGGDTGELFF
TGCAGTGCTAGAGATGGCGGCGGGGACACCGGGGAGCTGTTTTTT
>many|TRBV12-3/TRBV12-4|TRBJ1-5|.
CASSFGMENQPQHF
TGTGCCAGCAGTTTTGGGATGGAGAATCAGCCCCAGCATTTT
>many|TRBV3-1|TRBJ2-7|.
CASSQGPYEQYF
TGTGCCAGCAGCCAAGGCCCTTACGAGCAGTACTTC
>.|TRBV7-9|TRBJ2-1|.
CASSRARDGYNEQFF
TGTGCCAGCAGCAGGGCGAGGGACGGTTACAATGAGCAGTTCTTC
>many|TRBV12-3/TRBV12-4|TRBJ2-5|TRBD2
CASSLRTSGSGGETQYF
TGTGCCAGCAGTTTAAGGACTAGCGGGAGTGGCGGAGAGACCCAGTACTTC
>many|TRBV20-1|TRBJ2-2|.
CSARRVGGLTGELFF
TGCAGTGCTAGGAGGGTGGGAGGTCTTACCGGGGAGCTGTTTTTT
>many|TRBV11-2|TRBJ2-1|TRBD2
CASSTTAGPWREYDEQFF
TGTGCCAGCAGCACAACCGCGGGGCCATGGCGGGAGTACGATGAGCAGTTCTTC